This TCR beta chain was recorded in a study of shared clonotypes between healthy human individuals. As handled by the study authors: Filtering differed for immunoSEQ, which gave only junction sequences without quality scores. Measured with immunoSEQ multiplex PCR; TCRdb has only the in-frame clones, and not every one. Clone size and V and J calls were adopted from that table, with D and trimming inferred from the DNA. The repertoire holds approximately 720,000 clones, with approximately 79% as singletons. This clone was observed a handful of times. Germline CDR1 and CDR2: SGHRS and YFSETQ. V gave up 0 bases and J gave up 1 base; unmatched junction bases: 5. This CDR3 has 16 amino acids.

The chain is built from TRBV5-1 and TRBJ1-1; 8 nucleotides align to TRBD1. This sequence originates from a young woman in good health. Sequenced material: memory CD4+ T cells sorted from blood. Subset given: CD45RA-negative fraction. CDR3 in amino acids: CASSLASGQGNTEAFF. The CDR3 DNA sequence: TGCGCCAGCAGCTTGGCCTCAGGACAGGGGAACACTGAAGCTTTCTTT.